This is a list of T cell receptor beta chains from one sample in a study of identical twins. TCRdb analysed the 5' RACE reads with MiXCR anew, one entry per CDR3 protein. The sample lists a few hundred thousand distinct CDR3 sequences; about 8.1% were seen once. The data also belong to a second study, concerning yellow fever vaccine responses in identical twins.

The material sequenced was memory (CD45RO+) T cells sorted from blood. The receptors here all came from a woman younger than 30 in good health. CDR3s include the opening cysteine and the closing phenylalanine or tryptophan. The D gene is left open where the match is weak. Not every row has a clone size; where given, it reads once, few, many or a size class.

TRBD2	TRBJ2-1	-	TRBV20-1	TGCAGTGCTAGGGGCAAAGCTAGCGGGGGGATTAATGAGCAGTTCTTC	CSARGKASGGINEQFF
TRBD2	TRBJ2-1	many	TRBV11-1	TGTGCCAGCAGCTTATTCTTAGGAGCGGGAGGACTCTCCTACAATGAGCAGTTCTTC	CASSLFLGAGGLSYNEQFF
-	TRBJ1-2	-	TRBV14	TGTGCCAGCAGCCAAGAAAGGGGCTACGGCTACACCTTC	CASSQERGYGYTF
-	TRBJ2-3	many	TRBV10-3	TGTGCCATCACAGAGGGACATGGCACAGATACGCAGTATTTT	CAITEGHGTDTQYF
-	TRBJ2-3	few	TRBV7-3	TGTGCCAGCAGCCTCAAAGGAGGATCCCGCACAGATACGCAGTATTTT	CASSLKGGSRTDTQYF
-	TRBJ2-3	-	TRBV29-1	TGCAGCGTTGATCCCGTTAGCGGTACAAGCACAGATACGCAGTATTTT	CSVDPVSGTSTDTQYF
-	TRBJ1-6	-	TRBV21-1	TGTGCCAGCAGCATCCCGGGACGGTCTAATTCACCCCTCCACTTT	CASSIPGRSNSPLHF
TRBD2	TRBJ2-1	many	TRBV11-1	TGTGCCAGCAGCTTAGTTTTGGGCTCGCGGGGGAGCTCCTACAATGAGCAGTTCTTC	CASSLVLGSRGSSYNEQFF
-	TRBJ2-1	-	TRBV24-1	TGTGCCACCAGTGATTCCGGGACCTCGGTGGGGAATGAGCAGTTCTTC	CATSDSGTSVGNEQFF
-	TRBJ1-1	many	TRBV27	TGTGCCAGCACCCAGATTCGGGGCGGGGGGAACACTGAAGCTTTCTTT	CASTQIRGGGNTEAFF
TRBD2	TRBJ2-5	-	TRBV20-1	TGCGGAGCTCTTCCCCTAGCGGGGACCCAAGAGACCCAGTACTTC	CGALPLAGTQETQYF
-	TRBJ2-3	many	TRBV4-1	TGCGCCAGCAGCCAAGGCATATGGCGGGGCACAGATACGCAGTATTTT	CASSQGIWRGTDTQYF
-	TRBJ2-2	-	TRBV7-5	-	CIPVPPPIGLAASRTPGSCFF
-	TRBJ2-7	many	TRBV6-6	TGTGCCAGCAGTCCAGCGGGTCACGAGCAGTACTTC	CASSPAGHEQYF
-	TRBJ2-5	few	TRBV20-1	TGCAGCACCGGCGACTACCAAGAGACCCAGTACTTC	CSTGDYQETQYF
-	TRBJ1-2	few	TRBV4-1	TGCGCCAGCAGCCAAACCGGACAGCAGTATGGCTACACCTTC	CASSQTGQQYGYTF
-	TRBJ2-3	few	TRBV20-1	TGCAGTGCTAGAGATCAAGTCGGCTATCTTAGCACAGATACGCAGTATTTT	CSARDQVGYLSTDTQYF
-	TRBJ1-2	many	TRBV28	TGTGCCAGCAGCTTCGGCAGCTATGGCTACACCTTC	CASSFGSYGYTF
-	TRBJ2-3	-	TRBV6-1	TGTGCCAGCAGTGCGATAGCGGCCACAGATACGCAGTATTTT	CASSAIAATDTQYF
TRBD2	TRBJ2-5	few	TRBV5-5	TGTGCCAGCAGCTCGCACGGACTAGCAGAGACCCAGTACTTC	CASSSHGLAETQYF
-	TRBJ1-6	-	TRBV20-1	TGCAGTGCAAGGACAGTGGGTTCACCCCTCCACTTT	CSARTVGSPLHF
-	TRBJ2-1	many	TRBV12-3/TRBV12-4	TGTGCCAGCAGACGGGGGCGGTCGAGCTCCTACAATGAGCAGTTCTTC	CASRRGRSSSYNEQFF
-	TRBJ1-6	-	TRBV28	TGTGCCAGCAGTTTTATGGGGCGTTCACCCCTCCACTTT	CASSFMGRSPLHF
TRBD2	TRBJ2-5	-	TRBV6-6	TGTGCCAGCAGTACTAGCGGGGGAGAGACCCAGTACTTC	CASSTSGGETQYF
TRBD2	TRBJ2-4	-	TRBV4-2	TGTGCCAGCAGCCAAGAGGGGACTAGCTGGGGCCCCCTTAGAGGGACTCAGTACTTC	CASSQEGTSWGPLRGTQYF
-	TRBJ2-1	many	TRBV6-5	TGTGCCAGCAGTTACCGACTAGACTACAATGAGCAGTTCTTC	CASSYRLDYNEQFF
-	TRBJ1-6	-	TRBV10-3	TGTGCCATCAGTGAGGACAGCCTCGGTTCACCCCTCCACTTT	CAISEDSLGSPLHF
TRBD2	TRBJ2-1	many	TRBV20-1	TGCAGTGCCGATGACGGGACTAGCGGGATTTTGGAGCAGTTCTTC	CSADDGTSGILEQFF
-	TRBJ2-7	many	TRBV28	TGTGCCAGCAGTTCCGATCCTCTTTACGAGCAGTACTTC	CASSSDPLYEQYF
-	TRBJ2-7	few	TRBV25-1	TGTGCCAGCAGTGCTTCCACAACCTACGAGCAGTACTTC	CASSASTTYEQYF
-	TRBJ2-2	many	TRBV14	TGTGCCAGCAGCCAAGATCCAAGTAGCCTCGCCGGGGAGCTGTTTTTT	CASSQDPSSLAGELFF
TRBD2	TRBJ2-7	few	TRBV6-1	TGTGCCAGCAGGGAAGCGGGACTATCCTACGAGCAGTACTTC	CASREAGLSYEQYF
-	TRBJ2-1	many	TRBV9	TGTGCCAGCAGCGAGAGGAGCTCCTACAATGAGCAGTTCTTC	CASSERSSYNEQFF
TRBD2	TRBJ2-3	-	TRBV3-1	TGTGCCAGCAGCCGCGGGGTAGCGGGAGGAACAGATACGCAGTATTTT	CASSRGVAGGTDTQYF
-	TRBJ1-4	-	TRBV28	TGTGCCAGCAGTTTATTAACAAGTCGCGAAAAACTGTTTTTT	CASSLLTSREKLFF
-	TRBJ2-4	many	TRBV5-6	TGTGCCAGCAGCTCGGGGCCTCTAGCCAAAAACATTCAGTACTTC	CASSSGPLAKNIQYF
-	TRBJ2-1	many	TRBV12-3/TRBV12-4	TGTGCCAGCATGCTCAGGGGTCGGAGAGACAATGAGCAGTTCTTC	CASMLRGRRDNEQFF
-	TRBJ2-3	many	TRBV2	TGTTCCTCAGGGGATACGCAGTATTTT	CSSGDTQYF
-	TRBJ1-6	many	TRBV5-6	TGTGCCAGCAGCTCGAACTTCTTTTATAATTCACCCCTCCACTTT	CASSSNFFYNSPLHF
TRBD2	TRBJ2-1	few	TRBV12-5	TGTGCTAGTGGAAACGTAGCGGGAAGCTCCTACAATGAGCAGTTCTTC	CASGNVAGSSYNEQFF
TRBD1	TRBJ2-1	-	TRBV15	TGTGCCACCAGCAGAGCGGGACAGGACAATGAGCAGTTCTTC	CATSRAGQDNEQFF
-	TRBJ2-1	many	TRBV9	TGTGCCAGCAGCGTAGCGGGAGAGAACTACAATGAGCAGTTCTTC	CASSVAGENYNEQFF
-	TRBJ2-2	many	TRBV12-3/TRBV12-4	TGTGCCAGCAGTAACAGGGTCACCGGGGAGCTGTTTTTT	CASSNRVTGELFF
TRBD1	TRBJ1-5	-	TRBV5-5	TGTGCCAGCAGCCCGACAGGGTGGGGCAATCAGCCCCAGCATTTT	CASSPTGWGNQPQHF
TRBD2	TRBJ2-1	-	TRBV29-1	TGCAGCGTTAGTACTAGCGATCCCCGAAGCCGCGGAAATGAGCAGTTCTTC	CSVSTSDPRSRGNEQFF
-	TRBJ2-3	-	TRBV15	TGTGCCACCAGCACCAGACTGGGGGCGGGGTGGATTAGTACTACGCAGTATTTT	CATSTRLGAGWISTTQYF
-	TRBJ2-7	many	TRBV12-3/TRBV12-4	TGTGCCAGCAGCAACAGGGTTGCCTACGAGCAGTACTTC	CASSNRVAYEQYF
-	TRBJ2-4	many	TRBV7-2	TGTGCCAGCAGCTTAGCTGGAGCCAAAAACATTCAGTACTTC	CASSLAGAKNIQYF
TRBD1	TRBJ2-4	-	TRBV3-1	TGTGCCAGCAGTTACACCGGGACAGCCCTAGCCAAAAACATTCAGTACTTC	CASSYTGTALAKNIQYF
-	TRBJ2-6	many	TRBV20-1	TGCAGTGCTAGACCCCTGGACGGGAACTCACTCTACTCTGGGGCCAACGTCCTGACTTTC	CSARPLDGNSLYSGANVLTF
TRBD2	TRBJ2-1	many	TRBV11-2	TGTGCCAGCAGCAAACGCCGGACTAGCGGGGGGGCTCGCGATGAGCAGTTCTTC	CASSKRRTSGGARDEQFF
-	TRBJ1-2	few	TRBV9	TGTGCCAGCAGCGTAATATCGGGTCTAACTATTGGCTACACCTTC	CASSVISGLTIGYTF
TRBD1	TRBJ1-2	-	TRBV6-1	TGTGCCAGCACCGGACAGGGTTCAAACTATGGCTACACCTTC	CASTGQGSNYGYTF
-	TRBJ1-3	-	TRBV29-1	TGCAGCGTTGAGGGGGGGGCCAGTCCCGGAAACACCATATATTTT	CSVEGGASPGNTIYF
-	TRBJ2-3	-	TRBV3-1	TGTGCCAGCAGCCAAGAAGGGCGGGGGCGCACAGATACGCAGTATTTT	CASSQEGRGRTDTQYF
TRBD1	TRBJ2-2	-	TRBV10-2	TGCGCCAGCAGTGACCGGGACAGGCGATCCACCGGGGAGCTGTTTTTT	CASSDRDRRSTGELFF
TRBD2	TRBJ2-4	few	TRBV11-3	TGTGCCAGCACCCCAACGGGCGGGGGAAACATTCAGTACTTC	CASTPTGGGNIQYF